This T cell receptor beta chain was obtained from a study of cytomegalovirus exposure and HLA in healthy donors. General study findings and limits: Later on, an analysis showed TCR association rates differing by HLA locus, with DRB1 the most and HLA-C the fewest. Later analysis showed most CMV-associated TCR beta chains appearing HLA-restricted. Trimming of TCR beta V- and J-genes showed a link, identified in a later analysis, to a missense DCLRE1C variant. Most TCR sequences were rare, but some public TCRs occurred in many donors.

Details on this clone: Its target is not known.

It was with 60 Vbeta and 13 Jbeta primers that the PCR ran. Measured with immunoSEQ multiplex PCR; TCRdb has only the in-frame clones, and not every one. The listing records tens of thousands of clones. Sequences were obtained from PBMCs. The source of this sequence is a man aged 40-55 years in good health and CMV-seronegative.

The CDR3: CASSEVGQEVSPLHF. CDR3 DNA: TGCGCCAGCAGTGAGGTCGGACAGGAGGTTTCACCCCTCCACTTT. V and J are TRBV10-1 and TRBJ1-6; 7 nucleotides match TRBD1. Per the germline V gene, CDR1 is WNHNN and CDR2 is SYGVQD (reference sequence). V gave up 2 bases and J gave up 9 bases; unmatched junction bases: 7. The CDR3 totals 15 residues.